This section outlines one TCR beta chain sequence together with its context. This clone's antigen is unknown. No base qualities exist here, and no much larger clone lies one base off it. These data are taken from a study of radiation and T cells in renal cell carcinoma (dated by TCRdb to about 2020). Broadly, across the study: In total, roughly 52 samples, comprising roughly 25 tumors and around 27 peripheral blood samples, were subjected to TCR beta sequencing. Across all 50 or so samples, under 5 million unique CDR3 nucleotide sequences, encoding 2,658,974 unique CDR3 amino acid sequences, were identified. The last blood draw occurred 4 weeks after radiation, at the same time as nephrectomy. General study outcomes and caveats: Tracking of blood repertoire dynamics stopped at approximately four weeks after treatment, with no follow-up past that point. Because pretreatment tumor biopsies were not available, the baseline intratumoral presence of clonotypes could not be determined. Because the trial had a single-armed design, the trial could not examine how radiation dose or scheduling affected the TCR repertoire. An increase in top tumor clonotypes in blood was observed from baseline to 2 weeks post-radiation, followed by contraction by 4 weeks, which was taken to suggest transient expansion of tumor-resident clones.

Following the manufacturer's recommendations, the immunoSEQ kit was used to generate TCR beta libraries from genomic DNA. Library preparation used a first multiplex PCR with proprietary primers, then a second PCR adding unique barcodes, with bead cleanups after each round. Each sample batch included a kit-provided positive control reaction and a negative control reaction. The final libraries were assessed on an Agilent 4200 TapeStation D1000 ScreenTape, pooled by volume, and quantified by qPCR. Sequencing ran on an Illumina NextSeq500 with a MidOutput 150-cycle cartridge, using 156 Read1 and 15 Index1 cycles with kit custom primers. The pooled library was loaded at approximately 0.95 pM with about 20% PhiX control spiked in. On the study's bioinformatics: Vendor-processed data were analyzed in R, and a clonotype was defined as all T cells sharing the same CDR3 nucleotide sequence. In the clone abundance analyses, frequencies in each sample were normalized to that sample's 10,000 most abundant clones. Public T cell clones, which averaged fewer than five per sample, were excluded before analysis. Tumor-enriched clonotypes and baseline blood-enriched clonotypes were defined as those with an abundance difference of at least 32-fold between compartments. A beta-binomial differential abundance model was used to identify clonotypes that were expanded or contracted between blood time points. Tumor-blood repertoire similarity was measured with the Baroni-Urbani and Buser coefficient, and groups were compared using two-tailed Wilcoxon tests in R. The table comes from immuneACCESS by way of TCRdb, which keeps in-frame sequences with V and J called. Part of the clones is missing from these tables; in studies checked, under half for an unresolved V gene and the rest for unknown reasons. Clone size and the V and J calls come from that table; the DNA yielded D and trimming. Within this sample are around 180,000 clones, with approximately 90% of them counted one time only. The leading ten clones occupy approximately 10% of the sample.

Taken with the paper, the label for time point translates to: blood 4 weeks post-SBRT, at nephrectomy. Explained via the paper, the treatment or condition label denotes: 15 Gy SBRT to primary tumor, nephrectomy 4 weeks later. Samples were obtained from a clinical trial, in which 15 Gy stereotactic body radiation therapy was delivered to primary renal cell carcinomas and nephrectomy was performed 4 weeks later. To track tumor-enriched clonotypes, serial peripheral blood was sampled from radiation-treated patients at baseline and at 2 weeks and 4 weeks after SBRT. Renal cell carcinoma with clear cell pathology was present in all patients. The QIAamp DNA Blood Mini Kit (Qiagen) was used to prepare genomic DNA for TCR sequencing. The analyses included only samples that passed all quality control checks. CDR1 SEHNR and CDR2 FQNEAQ are derived from the germline V gene (reference sequence). The CDR3 measures 12 amino acids from cysteine to phenylalanine. Just CDR3 DNA is preserved here, 36 bases in frame from base 1. V and J are truncated by 7 bases and 4 bases respectively, leaving an intervening sequence of 10 bases.

The rearrangement joined TRBV7-9 to TRBJ1-2; D gene: possibly TRBD1, on 5 matching bases. The specimen was blood, collected from a patient whose treatment included radiotherapy and nephrectomy. This TCR was sampled from a woman between 50 and 59 years old with renal cell carcinoma. The CDR3 is CASTEGLYGYTF. The DNA sequence reads TGTGCCAGCACGGAGGGGCTCTATGGCTACACCTTC.